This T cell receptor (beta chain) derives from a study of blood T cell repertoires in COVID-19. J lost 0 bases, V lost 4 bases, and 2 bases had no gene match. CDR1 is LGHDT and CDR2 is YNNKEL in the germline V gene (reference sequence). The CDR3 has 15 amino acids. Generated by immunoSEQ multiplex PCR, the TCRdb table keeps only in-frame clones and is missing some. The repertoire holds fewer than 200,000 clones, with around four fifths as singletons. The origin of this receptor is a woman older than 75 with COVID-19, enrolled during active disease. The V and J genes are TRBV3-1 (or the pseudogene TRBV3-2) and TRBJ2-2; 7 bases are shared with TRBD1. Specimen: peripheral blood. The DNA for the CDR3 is TGTGCCAGCAGCCCCGGGACAGCGAACACCGGGGAGCTGTTTTTT. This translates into CASSPGTANTGELFF.